The TCR beta chain under discussion was sequenced for a study of cytomegalovirus exposure and HLA in healthy donors. Overall study: Genotyping showed around 80% of fewer than 500 donors falling in the Caucasian-associated ancestry cluster. Study-wide points: When analyzed later, the rates of TCR association showed variation by HLA locus, with DRB1 the most and HLA-C the fewest. Specificity for CMV antigens was confirmed in vitro for a few of the CMV-associated chains. TCR beta chains numbering under 200 were designated cytomegalovirus-associated.

Turning to this clone: What it binds is not known.

PCR used 60 Vbeta primers and 13 Jbeta primers. Assay: immunoSEQ multiplex PCR; the TCRdb copy retains only in-frame clones and omits some. Among around 130,000 clones listed, around 80% were seen once. From germline, CDR1 is SEHNR and CDR2 FQNEAQ (reference sequence). The CDR3 consists of 12 residues. Trimming pared 5 bases from V and 3 bases from J, leaving 8 bases between. The sequencing sample was made of PBMCs. The sequence derives from a middle-aged woman in good health and CMV-seronegative. V is TRBV7-9 and J is TRBJ2-7; no firm D call. Written as DNA, the CDR3 is TGTGCCAGCAGCACTAACAACTACGAGCAGTACTTC. This codes for CASSTNNYEQYF. The complete variable domain, with remaining parts taken from reference TRBV7-9 and TRBJ2-7, reads DTGVSQNPRHKITKRGQNVTFRCDPISEHNRLYWYRQTLGQGPEFLTYFQNEAQLEKSRLLSDRFSAERPKGSFSTLEIQRTEQGDSAMYLCASSTNNYEQYFGPGTRLTVT.